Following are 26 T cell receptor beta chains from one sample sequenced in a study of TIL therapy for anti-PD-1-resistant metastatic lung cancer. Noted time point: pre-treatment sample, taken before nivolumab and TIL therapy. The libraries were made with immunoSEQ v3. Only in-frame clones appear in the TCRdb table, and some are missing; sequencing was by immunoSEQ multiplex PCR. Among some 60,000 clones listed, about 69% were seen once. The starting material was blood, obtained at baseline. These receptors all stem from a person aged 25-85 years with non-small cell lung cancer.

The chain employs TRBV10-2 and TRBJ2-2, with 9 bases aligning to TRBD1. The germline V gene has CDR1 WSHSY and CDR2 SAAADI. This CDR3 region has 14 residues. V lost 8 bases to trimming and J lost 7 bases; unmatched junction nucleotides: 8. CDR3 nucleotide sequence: TGCGCCAGCCTGCGGGACAGGGAAAGCGGGGAGCTGTTTTTT. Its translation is CASLRDRESGELFF.

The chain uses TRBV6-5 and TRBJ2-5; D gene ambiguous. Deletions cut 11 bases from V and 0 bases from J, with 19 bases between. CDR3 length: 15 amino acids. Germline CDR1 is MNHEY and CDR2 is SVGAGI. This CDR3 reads CAPQLRVADQETQYF. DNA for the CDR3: TGTGCCCCACAGTTACGGGTGGCAGACCAAGAGACCCAGTACTTC.

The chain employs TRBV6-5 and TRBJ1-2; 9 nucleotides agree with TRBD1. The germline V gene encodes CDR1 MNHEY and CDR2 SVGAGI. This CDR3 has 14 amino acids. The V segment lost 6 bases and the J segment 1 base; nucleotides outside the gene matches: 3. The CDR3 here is CASRGQGLNYGYTF. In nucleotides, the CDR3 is TGTGCCAGCAGGGGACAGGGCCTTAACTATGGCTACACCTTC.

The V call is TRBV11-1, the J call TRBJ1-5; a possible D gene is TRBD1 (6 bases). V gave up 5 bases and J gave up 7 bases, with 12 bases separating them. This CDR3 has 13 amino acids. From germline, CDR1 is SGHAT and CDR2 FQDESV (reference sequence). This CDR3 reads CASSAQGTQPQHF. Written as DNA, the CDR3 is TGTGCCAGCAGCGCACAGGGTACGCAGCCCCAGCATTTT.

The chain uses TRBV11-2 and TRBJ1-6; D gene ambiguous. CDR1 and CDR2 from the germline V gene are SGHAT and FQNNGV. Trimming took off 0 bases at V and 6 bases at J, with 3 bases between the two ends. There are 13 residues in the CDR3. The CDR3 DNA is TGTGCCAGCAGCTTAGATCTTAATTCACCCCTCCACTTT. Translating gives CASSLDLNSPLHF.

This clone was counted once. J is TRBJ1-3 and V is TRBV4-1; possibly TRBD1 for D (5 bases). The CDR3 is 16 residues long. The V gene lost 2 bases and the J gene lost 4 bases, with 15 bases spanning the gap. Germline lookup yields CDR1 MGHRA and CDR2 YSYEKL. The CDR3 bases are TGCGCCAGCAGCCAACCTCAGGGAAGTTACGGAAACACCATATATTTT. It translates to CASSQPQGSYGNTIYF.

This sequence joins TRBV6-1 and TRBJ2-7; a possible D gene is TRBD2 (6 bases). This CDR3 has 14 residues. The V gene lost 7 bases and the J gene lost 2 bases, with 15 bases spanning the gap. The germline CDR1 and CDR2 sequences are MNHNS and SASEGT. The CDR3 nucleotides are TGTGCCAGCATCCACGGGGGTAACCCCTACGAGCAGTACTTC. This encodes CASIHGGNPYEQYF.

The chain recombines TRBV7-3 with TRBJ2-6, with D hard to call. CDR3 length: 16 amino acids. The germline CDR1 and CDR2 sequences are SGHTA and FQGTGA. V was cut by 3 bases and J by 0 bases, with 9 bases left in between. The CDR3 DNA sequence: TGTGCCAGCAGCTTCTTAGGTGGCTCTGGGGCCAACGTCCTGACTTTC. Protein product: CASSFLGGSGANVLTF. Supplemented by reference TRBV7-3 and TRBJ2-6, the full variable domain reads GAGVSQTPSNKVTEKGKYVELRCDPISGHTALYWYRQSLGQGPEFLIYFQGTGAADDSGLPNDRFFAVRPEGSVSTLKIQRTERGDSAVYLCASSFLGGSGANVLTFGAGSRLTVL.

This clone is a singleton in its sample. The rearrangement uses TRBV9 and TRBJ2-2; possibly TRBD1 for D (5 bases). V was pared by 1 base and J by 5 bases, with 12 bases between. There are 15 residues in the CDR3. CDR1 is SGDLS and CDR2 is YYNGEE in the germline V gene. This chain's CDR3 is CASSVKGLLTGELFF. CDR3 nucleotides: TGTGCCAGCAGCGTAAAGGGGTTACTAACCGGGGAGCTGTTTTTT. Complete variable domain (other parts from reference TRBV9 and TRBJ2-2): DSGVTQTPKHLITATGQRVTLRCSPRSGDLSVYWYQQSLDQGLQFLIQYYNGEERAKGNILERFSAQQFPDLHSELNLSSLELGDSALYFCASSVKGLLTGELFFGEGSRLTVL.

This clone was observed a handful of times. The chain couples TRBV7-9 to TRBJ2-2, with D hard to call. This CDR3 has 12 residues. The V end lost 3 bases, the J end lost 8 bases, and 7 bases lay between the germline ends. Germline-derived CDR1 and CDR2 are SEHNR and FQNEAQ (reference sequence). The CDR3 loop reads CASSFFGGELFF. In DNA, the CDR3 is TGTGCCAGCAGCTTTTTTGGAGGGGAGCTGTTTTTT.

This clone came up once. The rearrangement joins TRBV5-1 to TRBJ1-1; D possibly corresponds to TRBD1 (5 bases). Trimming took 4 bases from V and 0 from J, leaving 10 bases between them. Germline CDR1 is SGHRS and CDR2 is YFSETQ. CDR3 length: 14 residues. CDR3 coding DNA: TGCGCCAGCAGCACGGGACGGCTGAACACTGAAGCTTTCTTT. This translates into CASSTGRLNTEAFF. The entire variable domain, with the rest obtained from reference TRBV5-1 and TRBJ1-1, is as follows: KAGVTQTPRYLIKTRGQQVTLSCSPISGHRSVSWYQQTPGQGLQFLFEYFSETQRNKGNFPGRFSGRQFSNSRSEMNVSTLELGDSALYLCASSTGRLNTEAFFGQGTRLTVV.

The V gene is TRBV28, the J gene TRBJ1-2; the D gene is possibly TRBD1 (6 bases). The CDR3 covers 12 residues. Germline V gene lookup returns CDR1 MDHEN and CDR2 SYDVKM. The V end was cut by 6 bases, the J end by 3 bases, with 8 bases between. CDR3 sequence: CASSGQYYGYTF. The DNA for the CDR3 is TGTGCCAGCAGCGGACAGTACTATGGCTACACCTTC.

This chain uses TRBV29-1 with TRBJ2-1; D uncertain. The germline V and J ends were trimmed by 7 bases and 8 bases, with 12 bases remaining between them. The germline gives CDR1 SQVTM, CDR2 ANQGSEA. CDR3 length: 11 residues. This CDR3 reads CSATSQDEQFF. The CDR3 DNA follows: TGCAGCGCCACCAGTCAGGATGAGCAGTTCTTC.

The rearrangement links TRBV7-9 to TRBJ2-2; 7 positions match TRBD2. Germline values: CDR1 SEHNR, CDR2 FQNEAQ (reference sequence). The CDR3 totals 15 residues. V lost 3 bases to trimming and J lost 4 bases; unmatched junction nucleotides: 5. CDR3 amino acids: CASSLSSGGTGELFF. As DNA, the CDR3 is TGTGCCAGCAGCTTGTCTAGCGGAGGCACCGGGGAGCTGTTTTTT.

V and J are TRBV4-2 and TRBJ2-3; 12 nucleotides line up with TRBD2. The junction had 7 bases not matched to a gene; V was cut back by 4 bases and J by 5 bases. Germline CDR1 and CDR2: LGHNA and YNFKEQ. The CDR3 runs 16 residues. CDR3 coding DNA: TGTGCCAGCAGCCGACGACTAGCGGGAGAGGGAGATACGCAGTATTTT. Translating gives CASSRRLAGEGDTQYF.

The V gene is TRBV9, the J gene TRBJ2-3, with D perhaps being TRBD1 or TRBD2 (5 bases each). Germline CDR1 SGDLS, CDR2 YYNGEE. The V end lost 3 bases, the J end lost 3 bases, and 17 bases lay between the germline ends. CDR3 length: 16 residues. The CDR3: CASSARRDLMTDTQYF. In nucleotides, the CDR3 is TGTGCCAGCAGCGCTCGTCGGGACCTCATGACAGATACGCAGTATTTT.

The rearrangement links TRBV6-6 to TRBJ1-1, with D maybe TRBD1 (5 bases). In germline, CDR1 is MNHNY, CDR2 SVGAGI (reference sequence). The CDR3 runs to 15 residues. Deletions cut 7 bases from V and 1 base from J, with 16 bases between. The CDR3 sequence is CASTIPGRRNTEAFF. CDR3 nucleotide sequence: TGTGCCAGCACGATCCCGGGACGCAGGAACACTGAAGCTTTCTTT.

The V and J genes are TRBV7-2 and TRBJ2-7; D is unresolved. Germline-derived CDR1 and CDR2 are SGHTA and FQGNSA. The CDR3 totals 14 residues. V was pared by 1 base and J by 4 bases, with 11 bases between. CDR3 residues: CASSLVIGKYEQYF. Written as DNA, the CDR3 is TGTGCCAGCAGCTTAGTAATAGGAAAGTACGAGCAGTACTTC.

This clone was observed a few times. The DNA for the CDR3 is TGTGCCAGCAGCTCAATACCGGGACTAGTCACAGATACGCAGTATTTT. Translation gives CASSSIPGLVTDTQYF. The genes are TRBV5-6 and TRBJ2-3; 8 nucleotides match TRBD2. Germline-derived CDR1 and CDR2 are SGHDT and YYEEEE. This CDR3 contains 16 residues. Trimming at V came to 3 bases and at J to 2 bases, leaving 8 bases not matched to a gene.

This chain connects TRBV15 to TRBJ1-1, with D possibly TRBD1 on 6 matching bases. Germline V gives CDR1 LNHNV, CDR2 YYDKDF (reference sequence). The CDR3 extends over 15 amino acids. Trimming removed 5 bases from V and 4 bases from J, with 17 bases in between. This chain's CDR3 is CATSPRSRGGTEAFF. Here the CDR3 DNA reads TGTGCCACCAGCCCCAGATCGAGGGGGGGCACTGAAGCTTTCTTT.

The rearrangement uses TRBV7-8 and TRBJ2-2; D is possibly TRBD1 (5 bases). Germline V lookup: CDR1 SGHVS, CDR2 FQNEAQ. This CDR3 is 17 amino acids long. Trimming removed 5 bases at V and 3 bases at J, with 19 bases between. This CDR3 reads CASSLNTWGVDTGELFF. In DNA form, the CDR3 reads TGTGCCAGCAGCCTAAATACGTGGGGCGTTGACACCGGGGAGCTGTTTTTT.

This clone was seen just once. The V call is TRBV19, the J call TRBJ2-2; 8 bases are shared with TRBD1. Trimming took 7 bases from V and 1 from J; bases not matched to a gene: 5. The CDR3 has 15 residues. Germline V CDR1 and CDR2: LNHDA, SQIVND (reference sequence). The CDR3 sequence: CASIQQGGNTGELFF. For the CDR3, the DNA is TGTGCCAGTATTCAACAGGGGGGGAACACCGGGGAGCTGTTTTTT.

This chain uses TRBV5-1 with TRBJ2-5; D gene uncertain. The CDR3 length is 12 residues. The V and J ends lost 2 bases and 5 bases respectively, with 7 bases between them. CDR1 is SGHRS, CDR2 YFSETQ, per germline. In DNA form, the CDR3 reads TGCGCCAGCAGCTTAATCCCGGAGACCCAGTACTTC. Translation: CASSLIPETQYF.

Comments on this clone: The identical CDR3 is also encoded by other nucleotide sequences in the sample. CDR3 in amino acids: CASSIRQGADSNQPQHF. The CDR3 bases are TGCGCCAGCAGCATAAGACAGGGGGCAGATAGCAATCAGCCCCAGCATTTT. The chain joins TRBV4-1 to TRBJ1-5; 10 bases align to TRBD1. The J segment lost 0 bases and the V segment lost 5 bases, leaving 7 bases of the junction unmatched. Germline lookup yields CDR1 MGHRA and CDR2 YSYEKL. This CDR3 has 17 residues.

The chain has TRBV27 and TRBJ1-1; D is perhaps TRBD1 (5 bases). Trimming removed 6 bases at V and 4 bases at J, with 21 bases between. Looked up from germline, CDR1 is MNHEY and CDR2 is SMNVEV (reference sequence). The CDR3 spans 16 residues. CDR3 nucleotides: TGTGCCAGCAGAACCCTCAGGGCTTCAGGGACCACTGAAGCTTTCTTT. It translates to CASRTLRASGTTEAFF.

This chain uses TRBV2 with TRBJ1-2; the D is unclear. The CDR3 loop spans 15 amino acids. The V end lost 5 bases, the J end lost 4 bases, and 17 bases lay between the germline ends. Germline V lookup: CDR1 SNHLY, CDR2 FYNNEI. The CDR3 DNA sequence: TGTGCCAGCAGTCCACAGCTACTTGAAGTCTATGGCTACACCTTC. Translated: CASSPQLLEVYGYTF.